Listed here are 6 T cell receptor beta chains from one sample, sequenced in a study of shared clonotypes between healthy human individuals. Sequenced by immunoSEQ multiplex PCR; TCRdb stores in-frame clones only, minus some. The profile shows around 510,000 clones, around 95% of them singletons. The sequenced sample was naive CD4+ T cells sorted from blood. Indicated subset: CD45RA+ positively selected. The receptors were sampled from a woman aged 25-40 years in good health.

The chain is built from TRBV7-9 and TRBJ1-5; unclear D gene. V shed 5 bases and J shed 2 bases, with 13 bases lying between them. The CDR3 covers 15 residues. Per the germline V gene, CDR1 is SEHNR and CDR2 is FQNEAQ (reference sequence). CDR3 nucleotides: TGTGCCAGCAGCCCTTGGCCTGGGGGCAATCAGCCCCAGCATTTT. It translates to CASSPWPGGNQPQHF.

This chain connects TRBV7-6 to TRBJ2-4; perhaps D is TRBD1 or TRBD2 (5 bases each). Germline V CDR1 and CDR2: SGHVS, FNYEAQ. CDR3 length: 14 amino acids. V lost 5 bases, J lost 5 bases, and 13 bases lay in between. The chain's CDR3 is CASSPLMGENIQYF. The CDR3, as DNA: TGTGCCAGCAGCCCCCTCATGGGGGAAAACATTCAGTACTTC.

The chain has TRBV11-2 and TRBJ1-2, with TRBD1 identical over 9 bases. The CDR3 sequence is 14 residues long. Germline CDR1 reads SGHAT; CDR2 reads FQNNGV. The V segment lost 4 bases and the J segment 8 bases; nucleotides outside the gene matches: 8. CDR3 nucleotides: TGTGCCAGCAGCTGGGGACAGGGTTTGATCGGCTACACCTTC. Protein product: CASSWGQGLIGYTF. The full variable domain, its missing parts supplied by reference TRBV11-2 and TRBJ1-2, is EAGVAQSPRYKIIEKRQSVAFWCNPISGHATLYWYQQILGQGPKLLIQFQNNGVVDDSQLPKDRFSAERLKGVDSTLKIQPAKLEDSAVYLCASSWGQGLIGYTFGSGTRLTVV.

The CDR3 loop reads CASNTEAFF. The CDR3 bases are TGTGCCAGCAACACTGAAGCTTTCTTT. V gene TRBV6-4 combines with J gene TRBJ1-1; no clear D. Germline CDR1 is MRHNA and CDR2 is SNTAGT. V was pared by 7 bases and J by 3 bases, with 0 bases between. The CDR3 is 9 residues long.

The chain links TRBV7-8 to TRBJ1-1; D uncertain. Germline CDR1 and CDR2: SGHVS and FQNEAQ. V was pared by 2 bases and J by 6 bases, with 13 bases between. The CDR3 covers 14 residues. Here the CDR3 reads CASSLRRPVAEAFF. The CDR3 bases are TGTGCCAGCAGCTTAAGGCGGCCGGTCGCTGAAGCTTTCTTT.

The CDR3 spells CASSPLGANTEAFF. For the CDR3, the DNA is TGTGCCAGCTCACCTCTAGGGGCAAACACTGAAGCTTTCTTT. This sequence joins TRBV18 and TRBJ1-1; possibly TRBD1 for D (5 bases). V lost 3 bases to trimming and J lost 2 bases, with 10 bases between them. This CDR3 is 14 amino acids long. Germline V gene sequence: CDR1 KGHSH, CDR2 LQKENI.